Shown below are 12 T cell receptor beta chains from a single sample sequenced in a study of T cells after yellow fever vaccination. TCRdb analysed the 5' RACE reads with MiXCR anew, one entry per CDR3 protein. The sample yields approximately 160,000 distinct CDR3 sequences, roughly 9% seen once. The input for sequencing was CD8+ T cells sorted from PBMCs, taken 45 days after the yellow fever booster vaccination. The origin of the receptors is a young man who received the YFV17D yellow fever vaccine.

This clonotype turned up a few times. Written as DNA, the CDR3 is TGTGCCAGCAGCTTAGACACGTTCTCTGGAAACACCATATATTTT. This codes for CASSLDTFSGNTIYF. V is TRBV7-2 and J is TRBJ1-3; D gene unclear. CDR3 length: 15 residues. Germline V gene lookup returns CDR1 SGHTA and CDR2 FQGNSA. V shed 1 base and J shed 0 bases, with 7 bases lying between them.

This clonotype was seen only a few times. The chain combines TRBV4-1 with TRBJ1-1; unclear D gene. V dropped 8 bases and J dropped 5 bases, with 12 bases sitting between them. Germline-derived CDR1 and CDR2 are MGHRA and YSYEKL. The CDR3 loop spans 12 amino acids. The CDR3 is CASGPWGTEAFF. CDR3 bases: TGCGCCAGCGGTCCGTGGGGAACTGAAGCTTTCTTT.

This clonotype was recorded many times. The V and J genes are TRBV7-9 and TRBJ1-5, with 8 bases matching TRBD1. The CDR3 has 15 residues. V shed 5 bases and J 4 bases; nucleotides not matched to a gene: 7. Looked up from germline, CDR1 is SEHNR and CDR2 is FQNEAQ (reference sequence). The CDR3 loop is CASSRTTGANQPQHF. The CDR3 DNA reads TGTGCCAGCAGCCGAACGACAGGGGCGAATCAGCCCCAGCATTTT.

This chain links TRBV6-5 with TRBJ1-1; a weak D match, TRBD1 (6 bases). Germline V gene data show CDR1 as MNHEY and CDR2 as SVGAGI. This CDR3 is 15 amino acids long. V was pared by 5 bases and J by 4 bases, with 17 bases between. CDR3 sequence: CASSIMGGTITEAFF. The CDR3 nucleotides read TGTGCCAGCAGTATTATGGGTGGGACAATCACTGAAGCTTTCTTT.

J is TRBJ2-7 and V is TRBV6-5; a weak D match, TRBD2 (6 bases). Trimming took off 6 bases at V and 6 bases at J, with 21 bases between the two ends. The germline gives CDR1 MNHEY, CDR2 SVGAGI. This CDR3 has 15 amino acids. The CDR3 is CASSHRPGGAFEQYV. The CDR3 coding sequence is TGTGCCAGCAGCCACCGGCCCGGCGGGGCATTCGAGCAGTACGTC.

Ten or more counts support this clonotype. The chain is built from TRBV4-3 and TRBJ1-1; D call uncertain. This CDR3 comprises 13 residues. V lost 3 bases to trimming and J lost 1 base, with 6 bases between them. Germline-derived CDR1 and CDR2 are LGHNA and YSLEER. CDR3 residues: CASSHNGNTEAFF. DNA of the CDR3: TGCGCCAGCAGCCACAATGGGAACACTGAAGCTTTCTTT.

This clonotype appeared a few times. The chain has TRBV20-1 and TRBJ2-3; 13 nucleotides agree with TRBD2. J was trimmed by 0 bases and V by 3 bases; bases with no gene match: 6. The germline gives CDR1 DFQATT, CDR2 SNEGSKA (reference sequence). The CDR3 sequence is 17 residues long. The CDR3: CSARVTSGGASTDTQYF. In DNA, the CDR3 is TGCAGTGCTAGGGTTACTAGCGGGGGGGCTAGCACAGATACGCAGTATTTT.

The chain employs TRBV12-3 or TRBV12-4 and TRBJ2-1; 7 bases are shared with TRBD1. The V gene end was trimmed by 5 bases and the J gene end by 4 bases; junction bases not matched to a gene: 5. The CDR3 loop spans 14 amino acids. The CDR3 loop is CASSNRGPYNEQFF. Written as DNA, the CDR3 is TGTGCCAGCAGTAACAGGGGACCTTACAATGAGCAGTTCTTC.

This clonotype was observed at least ten times. V gene TRBV7-6 combines with J gene TRBJ2-5; 7 bases are a match to TRBD1. Germline CDR1 reads SGHVS; CDR2 reads FNYEAQ. J lost 5 bases, V lost 4 bases, and 13 bases had no gene match. The CDR3 has 16 amino acids. DNA for the CDR3: TGTGCCAGCAGCTCAGGGTTGACAGGGAGTAGGGAGACCCAGTACTTC. Amino acid sequence: CASSSGLTGSRETQYF. Supplemented by reference TRBV7-6 and TRBJ2-5, the full variable domain reads GAGVSQSPRYKVTKRGQDVALRCDPISGHVSLYWYRQALGQGPEFLTYFNYEAQQDKSGLPNDRFSAERPEGSISTLTIQRTEQRDSAMYRCASSSGLTGSRETQYFGPGTRLLVL.

The table lists this clonotype with many counts. This sequence joins TRBV4-3 and TRBJ1-1; D is uncertain. The CDR3 runs 15 residues. Trimming took off 0 bases at V and 5 bases at J, with 13 bases between the two ends. Germline CDR1 and CDR2: LGHNA and YSLEER. The CDR3 coding sequence is TGCGCCAGCAGCCAAGAGGGTTTTATAGGGACTGAAGCTTTCTTT. Translating gives CASSQEGFIGTEAFF.

This clonotype was observed many times. CDR3 coding DNA: TGTGCCAGCAGTTATTCGATTGGGGAGCAGTACGTC. This encodes CASSYSIGEQYV. V usage is TRBV6-6 and J usage is TRBJ2-7, with unresolved D. Per the germline V gene, CDR1 is MNHNY and CDR2 is SVGAGI (reference sequence). The CDR3 is 12 amino acids. Trimming left V 3 bases short and J 7 bases short, with 10 bases between.

The sample holds a few counts of this clonotype. The chain recombines TRBV12-3 or TRBV12-4 with TRBJ1-5, with a tentative D call TRBD1 (6 bases). The CDR3 has 15 amino acids. The V end lost 6 bases, the J end lost 3 bases, and 15 bases lay between the germline ends. CDR3 loop: CASSPFGGLNQPQHF. The CDR3, as DNA: TGTGCCAGCAGCCCCTTTGGGGGGCTCAATCAGCCCCAGCATTTT.